The clone carrying this TCR beta chain has ten or more counts. The data originate from a study of identical twins. The CDR3 loop spans 15 amino acids. Trimming took 10 bases from V and 2 from J, leaving 17 bases between them. TCRdb itself ran the 5' RACE reads through MiXCR, one entry per CDR3 protein. The data contain 270,000 or so distinct CDR3 sequences, approximately 8.3% of them singletons. The same sample was also used in a study of yellow fever vaccine responses in identical twins.

The genes are TRBV12-3 or TRBV12-4 and TRBJ2-2; D unclear. This clonotype was sampled from a woman under 30 in good health. The sequenced material came from CD8+ T cells sorted from blood. CDR3 sequence: CATSLSRSNTGELFF. As DNA, the CDR3 is TGTGCCACCTCACTGTCCAGGTCCAACACCGGGGAGCTGTTTTTT.